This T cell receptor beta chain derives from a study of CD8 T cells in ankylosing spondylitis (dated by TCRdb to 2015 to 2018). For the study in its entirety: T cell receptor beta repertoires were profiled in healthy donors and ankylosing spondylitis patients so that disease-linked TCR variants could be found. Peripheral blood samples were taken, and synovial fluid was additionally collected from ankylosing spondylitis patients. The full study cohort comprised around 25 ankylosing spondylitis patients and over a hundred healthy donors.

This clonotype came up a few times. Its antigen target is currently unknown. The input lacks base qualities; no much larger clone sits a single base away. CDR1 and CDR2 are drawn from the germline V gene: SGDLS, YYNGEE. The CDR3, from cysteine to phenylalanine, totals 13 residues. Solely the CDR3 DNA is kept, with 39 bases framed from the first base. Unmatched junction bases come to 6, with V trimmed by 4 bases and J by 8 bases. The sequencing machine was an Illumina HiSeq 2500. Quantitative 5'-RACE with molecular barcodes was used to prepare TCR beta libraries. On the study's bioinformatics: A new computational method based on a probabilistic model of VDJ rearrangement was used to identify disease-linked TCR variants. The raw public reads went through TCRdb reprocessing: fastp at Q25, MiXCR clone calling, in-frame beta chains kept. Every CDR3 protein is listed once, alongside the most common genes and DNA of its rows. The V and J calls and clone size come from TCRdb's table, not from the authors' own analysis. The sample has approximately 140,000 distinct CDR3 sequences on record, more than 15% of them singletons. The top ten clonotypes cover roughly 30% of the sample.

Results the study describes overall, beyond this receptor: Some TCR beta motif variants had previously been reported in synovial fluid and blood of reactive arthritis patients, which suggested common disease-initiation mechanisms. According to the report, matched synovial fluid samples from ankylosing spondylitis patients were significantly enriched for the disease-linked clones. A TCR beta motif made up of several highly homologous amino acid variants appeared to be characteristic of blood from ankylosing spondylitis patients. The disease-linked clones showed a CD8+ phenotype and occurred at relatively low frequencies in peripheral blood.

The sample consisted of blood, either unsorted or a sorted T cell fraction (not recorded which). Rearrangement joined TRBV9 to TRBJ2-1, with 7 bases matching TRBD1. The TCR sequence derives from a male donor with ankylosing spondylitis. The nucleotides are TGTGCCAGCAGCACTATGCAGGGGGATGAGCAGTTCTTC. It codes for CASSTMQGDEQFF. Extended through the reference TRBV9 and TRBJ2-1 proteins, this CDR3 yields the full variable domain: DSGVTQTPKHLITATGQRVTLRCSPRSGDLSVYWYQQSLDQGLQFLIQYYNGEERAKGNILERFSAQQFPDLHSELNLSSLELGDSALYFCASSTMQGDEQFFGPGTRLTVL.